Sequencing of this TCR beta chain was carried out in a study of T cell responses to AZD1222 COVID-19 vaccine. Study results and caveats: Reports indicate that nearly half of spike-specific TCRs are directed at unmutated variant regions.

Profiled with immunoSEQ multiplex PCR; TCRdb holds only in-frame clones, not every one. The data contain 70,000 to 95,000 clones, 90% of them singletons. V was shortened by 0 bases and J by 0 bases, with 14 bases between the two germline ends. Germline loops: CDR1 SGDLS, CDR2 YYNGEE. This CDR3 is built from 17 residues. On this clone: Its antigen remains unknown.

The receptor comes from an adult in good health. The rearrangement uses TRBV9 and TRBJ2-3; no clear D. Sample: peripheral blood, taken on day 0 of AZD1222 vaccination. The CDR3 is CASSVGAGHLSTDTQYF. The CDR3 DNA is TGTGCCAGCAGCGTAGGGGCAGGCCATCTTAGCACAGATACGCAGTATTTT.